The 28 T cell receptor beta chains listed next were all sequenced from one sample in a study of cytomegalovirus exposure and HLA in healthy donors. Only in-frame clones appear in the TCRdb table, and some are missing; sequencing was by immunoSEQ multiplex PCR. The data show 200,000 or so clones, 84% seen once. Sequences were obtained from PBMCs. Every receptor here comes from a woman in her thirties in good health and CMV-seropositive.

The chain carries TRBV2 and TRBJ2-1, with 7 positions matching TRBD2. V lost 4 bases, J lost 12 bases, and 3 bases stayed unmatched. The CDR3 sequence is 11 residues long. CDR1 and CDR2 from the germline V gene are SNHLY and FYNNEI. The CDR3 spells CASSGEGRQFF. CDR3 nucleotide sequence: TGTGCCAGCAGTGGGGAGGGGAGGCAGTTCTTC.

V gene TRBV7-2 combines with J gene TRBJ1-1, with D possibly TRBD1 on 5 matching bases. This CDR3 is built from 11 residues. With 4 bases removed from V and 10 bases from J, the gap between germline ends came to 10 bases. Germline V gene data show CDR1 as SGHTA and CDR2 as FQGNSA. The CDR3 DNA reads as TGTGCCAGCAGCTCCGGGGGTGTAGCTTTCTTT. This translates into CASSSGGVAFF. The whole variable domain, filled in from reference TRBV7-2 and TRBJ1-1, reads GAGVSQSPSNKVTEKGKDVELRCDPISGHTALYWYRQSLGQGLEFLIYFQGNSAPDKSGLPSDRFSAERTGGSVSTLTIQRTQQEDSAVYLCASSSGGVAFFGQGTRLTVV.

The chain employs TRBV19 and TRBJ2-1; D possibly corresponds to TRBD1 (6 bases). Germline V gives CDR1 LNHDA, CDR2 SQIVND (reference sequence). Deletions cut 2 bases from V and 7 bases from J, with 9 bases between. The CDR3 spans 13 residues. CDR3: CASSIYRENEQFF. In DNA, the CDR3 is TGTGCCAGTAGTATATACAGGGAAAATGAGCAGTTCTTC.

The chain uses TRBV6-5 and TRBJ2-2, with 8 positions matching TRBD1. CDR1 is MNHEY, CDR2 SVGAGI, per germline. V shed 6 bases, J shed 6 bases, and the junction held 0 bases outside the gene matches. This CDR3 region has 12 residues. In DNA, the CDR3 is TGTGCCAGCAGACAGGGGGCCGGGGAGCTGTTTTTT. The encoded protein is CASRQGAGELFF.

The V call is TRBV6-1, the J call TRBJ1-2, with 7 bases lining up with TRBD1. Losses at the gene ends were 4 bases for V and 8 bases for J; bases not matched to a gene: 7. This CDR3 has 13 residues. Germline CDR1 reads MNHNS; CDR2 reads SASEGT. CDR3 sequence reads: CASSAQGYRGYTF. CDR3 DNA sequence: TGTGCCAGCAGTGCACAGGGGTACCGCGGCTACACCTTC.

In its sample, this clone was seen once. The chain is built from TRBV28 and TRBJ2-1; tentative D call: TRBD2 (5 bases). CDR1 and CDR2 from the germline V gene are MDHEN and SYDVKM. The CDR3 loop spans 12 amino acids. V lost 2 bases and J lost 6, with 5 bases in between. CDR3 in amino acids: CASSLGGNEQFF. The CDR3 DNA sequence: TGTGCCAGCAGTTTAGGAGGCAATGAGCAGTTCTTC.

The chain is built from TRBV27 and TRBJ1-1; maybe TRBD1 (6 bases). The CDR3 is 12 residues long. Germline V gene sequence: CDR1 MNHEY, CDR2 SMNVEV (reference sequence). V was clipped by 2 bases and J by 8 bases, with 9 bases between them. The CDR3 DNA reads TGTGCCAGCAGTTTAAGTACAGGGGAAGCTTTCTTT. Protein product: CASSLSTGEAFF.

The chain uses TRBV7-8 and TRBJ2-3, with 7 bases fitting TRBD1. V lost 4 bases, J lost 3 bases, and 13 bases stayed unmatched. Germline V gene lookup returns CDR1 SGHVS and CDR2 FQNEAQ. This CDR3 comprises 17 residues. CDR3 region: CASSSRVGQTLTDTQYF. CDR3 in DNA: TGTGCCAGCAGCTCACGCGTGGGACAGACGCTTACAGATACGCAGTATTTT.

The J gene is TRBJ1-2, the V gene TRBV7-2, with 8 bases lining up with TRBD1. This CDR3 region has 15 residues. The V gene's germline CDR1 is SGHTA and CDR2 FQGNSA. J lost 5 bases, V lost 3 bases, and 8 bases had no gene match. CDR3 sequence reads: CASSLLYRGFYGYTF. CDR3 in DNA: TGTGCCAGCAGCTTGTTATACAGGGGGTTTTATGGCTACACCTTC. Looking up the rest from reference TRBV7-2 and TRBJ1-2 gives the full variable domain: GAGVSQSPSNKVTEKGKDVELRCDPISGHTALYWYRQSLGQGLEFLIYFQGNSAPDKSGLPSDRFSAERTGGSVSTLTIQRTQQEDSAVYLCASSLLYRGFYGYTFGSGTRLTVV.

The chain recombines TRBV19 with TRBJ1-4, with D maybe TRBD1 (6 bases). Germline V CDR1 and CDR2: LNHDA, SQIVND (reference sequence). This CDR3 is built from 14 residues. V was cut by 7 bases and J by 10 bases, with 19 bases left in between. The CDR3 protein is CASTDQGNRGKLFF. CDR3 sequence (DNA): TGTGCCAGTACGGACCAGGGGAATAGAGGAAAACTGTTTTTT.

V and J are TRBV4-1 and TRBJ1-2, with 9 nucleotides matching TRBD1. This CDR3 comprises 14 residues. V trimming: 1 base; J trimming: 4 bases; junction bases outside the gene matches: 1. Per the germline V gene, CDR1 is MGHRA and CDR2 is YSYEKL. As DNA, the CDR3 is TGCGCCAGCAGCCAAGCGGGACAGGGCTATGGCTACACCTTC. This gives the protein CASSQAGQGYGYTF.

This clone has a count of ten or more. The V and J genes are TRBV19 and TRBJ1-5; the D gene is possibly TRBD1 (5 bases). Trimming removed 6 bases at V and 4 bases at J, with 16 bases between. Per germline, CDR1 LNHDA and CDR2 SQIVND (reference sequence). The CDR3 totals 15 residues. CDR3 sequence: CASRRQGETNQPQHF. The CDR3 nucleotides read TGTGCCAGTAGAAGACAAGGGGAAACAAATCAGCCCCAGCATTTT.

The chain joins TRBV19 to TRBJ2-2, with D tentatively TRBD2 (5 bases). This CDR3 has 13 amino acids. V lost 6 bases, J lost 7 bases, and 12 bases lay in between. The germline gives CDR1 LNHDA, CDR2 SQIVND (reference sequence). The CDR3 DNA reads as TGTGCCAGTAGCGGGATGGGTGTCGGGGAGCTGTTTTTT. Amino acid sequence: CASSGMGVGELFF.

In this sample, this clone turned up once. The chain carries TRBV25-1 and TRBJ1-1, with 8 bases that match TRBD1. The CDR3 contains 13 residues. Losses at the gene ends were 6 bases for V and 3 bases for J; bases not matched to a gene: 3. From germline, CDR1 is MGHDK and CDR2 SYGVNS. In DNA form, the CDR3 reads TGTGCCAGCAGGGACAGGGTGGACACTGAAGCTTTCTTT. The encoded protein is CASRDRVDTEAFF.

This clone was observed a single time. The rearrangement links TRBV28 to TRBJ1-2; maybe TRBD1 (6 bases). The V gene's germline CDR1 is MDHEN and CDR2 SYDVKM. V lost 1 base and J lost 5, with 8 bases in between. This CDR3 is 13 amino acids long. CDR3 loop: CASSLSQGYGYTF. CDR3 bases: TGTGCCAGCAGTTTATCCCAGGGGTATGGCTACACCTTC.

The chain couples TRBV29-1 to TRBJ2-1; weak D call: TRBD2 (5 bases). Trimming took off 8 bases at V and 4 bases at J, with 9 bases between the two ends. Germline-derived CDR1 and CDR2 are SQVTM and ANQGSEA. The CDR3 extends over 11 amino acids. The CDR3: CSIRTYNEQFF. The DNA for the CDR3 is TGCAGCATACGGACTTACAATGAGCAGTTCTTC.

This clone has just a few counts. J is TRBJ1-2 and V is TRBV2, with D hard to call. Germline CDR1 is SNHLY and CDR2 is FYNNEI. The CDR3 consists of 13 residues. Between the trimmed V and J ends, which lost 7 bases and 4 bases, there was a span of 13 bases. The CDR3 DNA follows: TGTGCCAGCACCCCAACTAGGCTCTATGGCTACACCTTC. Its protein product is CASTPTRLYGYTF.

The V and J genes are TRBV27 and TRBJ2-1; D call uncertain. Germline CDR1 reads MNHEY; CDR2 reads SMNVEV (reference sequence). There are 12 residues in the CDR3. Trimming cost V 11 bases and J 6 bases, with 14 bases left between them. The CDR3 here is CASRAPPNEQFF. In DNA form, the CDR3 reads TGTGCCTCCCGAGCGCCCCCCAATGAGCAGTTCTTC.

The chain uses TRBV6-5 and TRBJ1-2; D gene unclear. The CDR3 spans 14 residues. Germline V gives CDR1 MNHEY, CDR2 SVGAGI. Trimming shortened V by 2 bases and J by 4 bases, and 11 bases separated the two germline ends. As DNA, the CDR3 is TGTGCCAGCAGTTACGACGGCGGCGGCTATGGCTACACCTTC. Its protein product is CASSYDGGGYGYTF.

The gene calls are TRBV5-1 and TRBJ2-3; TRBD2 aligns across 7 bases. This CDR3 is built from 16 residues. Unmatched junction bases numbered 11, after V lost 4 bases and J lost 3 bases. Germline assignment: CDR1 SGHRS and CDR2 YFSETQ. The CDR3 is CASSQNPGGGTDTQYF. The DNA of the CDR3 is TGCGCCAGCAGCCAGAACCCGGGAGGAGGGACAGATACGCAGTATTTT. The complete variable domain, with remaining parts taken from reference TRBV5-1 and TRBJ2-3, reads KAGVTQTPRYLIKTRGQQVTLSCSPISGHRSVSWYQQTPGQGLQFLFEYFSETQRNKGNFPGRFSGRQFSNSRSEMNVSTLELGDSALYLCASSQNPGGGTDTQYFGPGTRLTVL.

The V gene is TRBV6-5, the J gene TRBJ2-1; D is possibly TRBD2 (6 bases). The germline V gene has CDR1 MNHEY and CDR2 SVGAGI. The CDR3 spans 12 residues. V was cut by 6 bases and J by 6 bases, with 9 bases left in between. The DNA of the CDR3 is TGTGCCAGCAGAACTAGCTCCAATGAGCAGTTCTTC. Translated, it gives CASRTSSNEQFF.

V is TRBV2 and J is TRBJ1-1; D might be TRBD1 (5 bases). The V and J ends lost 6 bases and 7 bases respectively, with 15 bases between them. The CDR3 extends over 13 amino acids. CDR1 and CDR2 from the germline V gene are SNHLY and FYNNEI. CDR3 region: CASSATGVNEAFF. DNA for the CDR3: TGTGCCAGCAGCGCTACAGGAGTTAATGAAGCTTTCTTT.

This rearrangement joins TRBV29-1 to TRBJ2-2, with 10 bases fitting TRBD2. Germline assignment: CDR1 SQVTM and CDR2 ANQGSEA. The CDR3 spans 15 residues. The V and J ends lost 5 bases and 6 bases, in that order; junction bases with no gene match: 9. In DNA form, the CDR3 reads TGCAGCGTTTATCTGGCTAGCGGGAGTCCCGGGGAGCTGTTTTTT. This gives the protein CSVYLASGSPGELFF.

CDR3 residues: CAWSLGAGDLDTQYF. In DNA form, the CDR3 reads TGTGCCTGGAGCTTGGGAGCGGGAGATCTAGATACGCAGTATTTT. The chain employs TRBV30 and TRBJ2-3; 8 bases are shared with TRBD2. With 3 bases clipped from V and 5 bases from J, the junction kept 10 bases outside the gene matches. Germline lookup yields CDR1 GTSNPN and CDR2 SVGIG (reference sequence). This CDR3 is built from 15 residues.

The chain joins TRBV9 to TRBJ2-1; TRBD2 agrees at 14 bases. Germline V gives CDR1 SGDLS, CDR2 YYNGEE. This CDR3 is 16 amino acids long. V lost 4 bases and J lost 9; bases outside the gene matches: 9. The CDR3 sequence: CASSPGLAGGVVEQFF. CDR3 nucleotides: TGTGCCAGCAGCCCCGGACTAGCGGGAGGCGTCGTTGAGCAGTTCTTC.

The CDR3 here is CASSLGLAGGGEQFF. In DNA, the CDR3 is TGTGCCAGCAGTTTGGGACTAGCGGGAGGGGGTGAGCAGTTCTTC. The chain uses TRBV25-1 and TRBJ2-1; 16 bases match TRBD2. This CDR3 is built from 15 residues. CDR1 is MGHDK, CDR2 SYGVNS, per germline. With 5 bases clipped from V and 9 bases from J, the junction kept 4 bases outside the gene matches.

The chain joins TRBV15 to TRBJ1-3; D remains unclear. The germline V gene encodes CDR1 LNHNV and CDR2 YYDKDF (reference sequence). CDR3 size: 14 residues. V dropped 1 base and J dropped 3 bases, with 7 bases sitting between them. CDR3 sequence: CATSRAASGNTIYF. The CDR3 region has the DNA TGTGCCACCAGCAGAGCAGCTAGTGGAAACACCATATATTTT.

In regard to this clone: Relative to the germline gene, one junction end is altered; a read error may explain this. This chain uses TRBV5-4 with TRBJ2-7; possibly TRBD2 for D (5 bases). This CDR3 is built from 12 residues. CDR1 SGHNT and CDR2 YYREEE come from the germline V gene (reference sequence). CDR3 bases: TGTGCCAGCAGCTTGGCTGCTCTAGCCCTTGAGTTC. Its translation is CASSLAALALEF.